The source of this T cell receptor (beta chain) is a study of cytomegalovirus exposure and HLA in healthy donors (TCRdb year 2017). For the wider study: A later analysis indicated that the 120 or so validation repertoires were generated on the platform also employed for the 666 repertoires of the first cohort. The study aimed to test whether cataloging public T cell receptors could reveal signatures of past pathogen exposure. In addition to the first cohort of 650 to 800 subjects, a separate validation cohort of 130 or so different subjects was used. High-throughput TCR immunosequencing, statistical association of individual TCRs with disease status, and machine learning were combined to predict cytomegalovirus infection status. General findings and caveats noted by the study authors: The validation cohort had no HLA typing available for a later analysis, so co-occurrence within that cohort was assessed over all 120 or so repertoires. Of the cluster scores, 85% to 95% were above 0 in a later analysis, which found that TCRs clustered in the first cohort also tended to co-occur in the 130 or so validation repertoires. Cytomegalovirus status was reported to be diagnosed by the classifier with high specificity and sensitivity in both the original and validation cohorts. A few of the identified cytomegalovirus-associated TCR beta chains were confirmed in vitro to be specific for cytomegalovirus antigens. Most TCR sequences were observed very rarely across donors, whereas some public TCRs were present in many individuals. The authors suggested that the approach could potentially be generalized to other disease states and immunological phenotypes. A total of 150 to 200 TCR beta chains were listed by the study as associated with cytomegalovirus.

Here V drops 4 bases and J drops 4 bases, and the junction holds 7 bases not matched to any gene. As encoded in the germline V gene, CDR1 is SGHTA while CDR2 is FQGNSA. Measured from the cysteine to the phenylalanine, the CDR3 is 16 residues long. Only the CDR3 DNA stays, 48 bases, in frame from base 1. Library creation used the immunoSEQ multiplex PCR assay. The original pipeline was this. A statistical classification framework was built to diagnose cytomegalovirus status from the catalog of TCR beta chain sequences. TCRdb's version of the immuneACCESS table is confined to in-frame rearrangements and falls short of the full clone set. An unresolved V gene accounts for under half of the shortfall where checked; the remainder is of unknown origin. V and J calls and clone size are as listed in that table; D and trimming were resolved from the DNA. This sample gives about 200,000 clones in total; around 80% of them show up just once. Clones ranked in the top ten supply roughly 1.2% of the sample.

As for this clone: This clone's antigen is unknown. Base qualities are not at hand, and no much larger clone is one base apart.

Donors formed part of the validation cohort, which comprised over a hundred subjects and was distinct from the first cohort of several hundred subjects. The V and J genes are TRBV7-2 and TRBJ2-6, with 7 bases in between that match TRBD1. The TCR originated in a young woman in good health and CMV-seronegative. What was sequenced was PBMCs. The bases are TGTGCCAGCAGCTCTACAACAGGGGTCGGGGCCAACGTCCTGACTTTC. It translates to CASSSTTGVGANVLTF.